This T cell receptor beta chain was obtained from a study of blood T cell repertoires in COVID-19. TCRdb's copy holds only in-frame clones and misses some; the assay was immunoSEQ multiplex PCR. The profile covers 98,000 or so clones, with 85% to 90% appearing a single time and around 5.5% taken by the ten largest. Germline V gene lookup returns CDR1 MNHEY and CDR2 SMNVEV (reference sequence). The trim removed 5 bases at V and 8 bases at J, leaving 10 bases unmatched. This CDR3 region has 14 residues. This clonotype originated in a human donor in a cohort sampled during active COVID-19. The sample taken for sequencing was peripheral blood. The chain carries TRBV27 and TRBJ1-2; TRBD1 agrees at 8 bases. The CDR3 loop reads CASSPGTGGRGYTF. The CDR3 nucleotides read TGTGCCAGCAGTCCAGGGACAGGAGGACGAGGCTACACCTTC.